This passage covers 8 T cell receptor beta chains from one sample sequenced in a study of vaccination and CD4 T cells after COVID-19. Sequenced with the Oncomine TCR Beta short-read assay was DNA taken from cultured CD4+ T cells. TCRdb analysed the PCR reads with MiXCR anew, one entry per CDR3 protein. The sample consists of 10,000 or so distinct CDR3 sequences, 40% to 65% of them appearing once. Treatment denoted: roughly 11-day PBMC culture with coronavirus spike peptide pools or control peptides (ViraFEST assay). No cognate antigen is known for these TCRs. The sample consisted of CD4+ T cells from blood, cultured in vitro. These TCRs come from a human donor who had recovered from COVID-19.

This clonotype was seen only a few times. A read error may account for a junction end that differs from germline. The chain carries TRBV6-1 and TRBJ1-5; tentatively, D is TRBD1 (5 bases). Germline CDR1 and CDR2: MNHNS and SASEGT. This CDR3 is built from 13 residues. The CDR3 region is CAGREYLNQPQHF. The CDR3 DNA is TGTGCCGGCAGGGAATACCTGAATCAGCCCCAGCATTTT.

The chain uses TRBV12-3 or TRBV12-4 and TRBJ2-5, with D maybe TRBD2 (6 bases). This CDR3 is built from 13 residues. The V end lost 9 bases, the J end lost 1 base, and 12 bases lay between the germline ends. The CDR3 here is CASSGDLQETQYF. The CDR3 nucleotides are TGTGCCAGTTCGGGGGACCTCCAAGAGACCCAGTACTTC.

The chain recombines TRBV7-9 with TRBJ2-3; 8 bases match TRBD2. Losses at the gene ends were 5 bases for V and 4 bases for J; bases not matched to a gene: 11. This CDR3 is built from 16 residues. CDR1 and CDR2 (germline): SEHNR, FQNEAQ (reference sequence). The CDR3 loop is CASSPLGGGRADTQYF. CDR3 in DNA: TGTGCCAGCAGCCCCTTGGGCGGGGGGCGCGCAGATACGCAGTATTTT.

J is TRBJ1-1 and V is TRBV18; TRBD1 matches at 10 bases. The CDR3 contains 15 residues. From germline, CDR1 is KGHSH and CDR2 LQKENI. The J segment lost 3 bases and the V segment lost 3 bases, leaving 4 bases of the junction unmatched. CDR3 DNA sequence: TGTGCCAGCTCACCCAGGGGGACAGGGGACACTGAAGCTTTCTTT. Protein product: CASSPRGTGDTEAFF.

By proportion, this clonotype is medium-sized (0.01 to 0.1%). The CDR3 DNA reads TGTGCCAGCAGCTTAGCGGGGACCTCCTACGAGCAGTACTTC. Residues: CASSLAGTSYEQYF. The V call is TRBV11-2, the J call TRBJ2-7; D possibly uses TRBD1 or TRBD2 (5 bases each). The CDR3 is 14 residues long. CDR1 is SGHAT, CDR2 FQNNGV, per germline. Trimming removed 1 base at V and 0 bases at J, with 7 bases between.

This clonotype was found a few times. The V call is TRBV7-6, the J call TRBJ2-2; D not resolved. Trimming shortened V by 1 base and J by 3 bases, and 3 bases separated the two germline ends. This CDR3 comprises 13 residues. CDR1 and CDR2 (germline): SGHVS, FNYEAQ. The CDR3 spells CASSLVHTGELFF. CDR3 in DNA: TGTGCCAGCAGCTTAGTCCACACCGGGGAGCTGTTTTTT.

The chain employs TRBV20-1 and TRBJ1-2, with a tentative D call TRBD1 (6 bases). Trimming pared 2 bases from V and 7 bases from J, leaving 23 bases between. From germline, CDR1 is DFQATT and CDR2 SNEGSKA (reference sequence). The CDR3 runs to 16 residues. The CDR3 bases are TGCAGTGCTAGAAATCCAGCGCAACCGCAGGGGTCTGGCTACACCTTC. Translation: CSARNPAQPQGSGYTF.

This clonotype was counted a few times. J is TRBJ2-5 and V is TRBV5-1; the match to TRBD1 covers 10 bases. CDR3 length equals 15 residues. V lost 3 bases and J lost 5; bases outside the gene matches: 7. The V gene's germline CDR1 is SGHRS and CDR2 YFSETQ. Here the CDR3 DNA reads TGCGCCAGCAGCTGGGCGACAGGGGGCAGGGAGACCCAGTACTTC. It yields the protein CASSWATGGRETQYF.